The T cell receptor beta chain described here comes from a study of T cell clusters in autoimmune cytopenias. One tube held mixed TRB-A and TRB-B primer pools for touch-down PCR. TCRdb re-called the multiplex PCR reads and catalogs CDR3 proteins one per entry, DNA excluded. The sample has 700 to 800 distinct CDR3 sequences. Roughly 38,000 genome equivalents of blood DNA were amplified for TRB. Measured by frequency, this clonotype is medium-sized. CDR1 is SGHVS and CDR2 is FNYEAQ in the germline V gene. The CDR3 totals 16 residues. The same data also went into a second study, on T cell repertoires in aging, cancer and after chemotherapy. That source reports: Pre- and post-chemotherapy samples were paired from chronic lymphocytic leukemia patients treated with fludarabine- or bendamustine-based regimens.

Sequencing used peripheral blood. The rearrangement joins TRBV7-6 to TRBJ2-1. The clonotype comes from a human donor with an autoimmune cytopenia or autoimmune hepatitis (not recorded which). This chain's CDR3 is CASSLGPWSSYNEQFF.